This T cell receptor (beta chain) appears in the sequencing data of a study of immune evolution from preneoplasia to lung adenocarcinoma. Regarding the study as a whole: Top clone share appeared to fall from AAH through AIS, MIA, adenocarcinoma. Later-stage lesions appeared to have more T cells, more diversity, less clonality.

As to this clone: Its antigen remains unknown.

Clones were read by immunoSEQ multiplex PCR, and TCRdb kept only the in-frame ones, dropping some. Counted here are under 4,500 clones, about 80% occurring once; the ten biggest clones make up 3% to 4%. This clonotype originated in a person aged 55-75 years with lung adenocarcinoma. Sequencing was carried out using FFPE minimally invasive lung adenocarcinoma tissue.

The CDR3 nucleotides read TGTGCCAGCAGCTTAGAGCGGCGAGATACGCAGTATTTT. The encoded protein is CASSLERRDTQYF. The chain carries TRBV11-3 and TRBJ2-3; D ambiguous. Germline V CDR1 and CDR2: SGHNT, YENEEA. V lost 0 bases and J 5 bases, leaving 6 bases between the germline ends. The CDR3 is 13 amino acids.